The 18 T cell receptor beta chains below were found in one sample sequenced in a study of human T cells and chemical hapten exposure. TCRdb fed the RACE reads into MiXCR, producing one record per CDR3 protein. There are approximately 90,000 distinct CDR3 sequences in the sample; 9.5% to 15% occur only once, and roughly 2.1% lies in the top ten. Documented time point: patch test 1, 2 weeks after DPC sensitization. As to treatment: therapeutic diphenylcyclopropenone sensitization with weekly scalp DPC. The material sequenced was whole blood, taken in connection with sensitization to the hapten diphenylcyclopropenone (DPC). These receptors all come from a woman between 40 and 55 years old with alopecia areata. Some clones in this sample may be carry-over from other donors' samples.

This clonotype was recorded many times. The chain has TRBV6-2 or TRBV6-3 and TRBJ1-1; D might be TRBD1 (6 bases). The CDR3 sequence is 12 residues long. V lost 10 bases to trimming and J lost 1 base, with 10 bases between them. CDR1 and CDR2 from the germline V gene are MNHEY and SVGEGT. The CDR3 is CATWTANTEAFF. The DNA of the CDR3 is TGTGCCACCTGGACAGCGAACACTGAAGCTTTCTTT.

Only a few counts were recorded for this clonotype. The chain joins TRBV7-2 to TRBJ2-6; D possibly matches TRBD1 or TRBD2 (5 bases each). Per germline, CDR1 SGHTA and CDR2 FQGNSA. This CDR3 region has 18 residues. V gave up 8 bases and J gave up 0 bases, with 20 bases separating them. CDR3 protein: CASSPQGTANSGANVLTF. The CDR3 DNA reads as TGTGCCAGCTCCCCCCAAGGGACCGCAAACTCTGGGGCCAACGTCCTGACTTTC.

This clonotype turned up a few times. The J gene is TRBJ2-1, the V gene TRBV28; the match to TRBD2 covers 7 bases. In germline, CDR1 is MDHEN, CDR2 SYDVKM. This CDR3 has 14 residues. The ends lost 7 bases at V and 8 bases at J; junction bases unmatched: 11. Here the CDR3 reads CASTGGLNRDEQFF. As DNA, the CDR3 is TGTGCCAGCACCGGGGGACTAAATAGGGATGAGCAGTTCTTC. Filled out from reference TRBV28 and TRBJ2-1, the complete variable domain reads DVKVTQSSRYLVKRTGEKVFLECVQDMDHENMFWYRQDPGLGLRLIYFSYDVKMKEKGDIPEGYSVSREKKERFSLILESASTNQTSMYLCASTGGLNRDEQFFGPGTRLTVL.

The rearrangement uses TRBV6-1 and TRBJ2-5, with D hard to call. V shed 4 bases and J shed 1 base, with 10 bases lying between them. The germline gives CDR1 MNHNS, CDR2 SASEGT. The CDR3 consists of 14 residues. CDR3 DNA sequence: TGTGCCAGCAGTGGGGTAGGCGGCCAAGAGACCCAGTACTTC. Its protein is CASSGVGGQETQYF.

Notes on this clonotype: This may be a read error, as it is one base from a much larger clone. V and J are TRBV2 and TRBJ2-2; 8 positions match TRBD1. Per germline, CDR1 SNHLY and CDR2 FYNNEI. CDR3 size: 13 residues. The CDR3 loop reads CASKGQGTGEMFF. In nucleotides, the CDR3 is TGTGCCAGCAAAGGACAGGGCACCGGGGAGATGTTTTTT.

This clonotype was seen a few times. The rearrangement uses TRBV21-1 and TRBJ2-5; the table names TRBD1, a call not compared with the DNA. TRBV21-1 is tagged as a pseudogene. This CDR3 has 14 amino acids. The CDR3 DNA is TGTGCCAGCAGCACCCAAGACAGGGCAGAGACCCAGTACTTC. Protein product: CASSTQDRAETQYF.

A few counts support this clonotype. The chain employs TRBV6-6 and TRBJ2-3, with D perhaps matching TRBD2 (6 bases). V was cut by 3 bases and J by 0 bases, with 19 bases left in between. Per the germline V gene, CDR1 is MNHNY and CDR2 is SVGAGI (reference sequence). This CDR3 comprises 18 residues. CDR3 amino acids: CASSYGRELYISTDTQYF. As DNA, the CDR3 is TGTGCCAGCAGTTATGGACGGGAGTTATATATTAGCACAGATACGCAGTATTTT.

At least ten counts were recorded for this clonotype. The J gene is TRBJ1-5, the V gene TRBV29-1, with D possibly matching TRBD1 (6 bases). V lost 7 bases, J lost 4 bases, and 11 bases lay in between. This CDR3 is built from 12 residues. Germline loops: CDR1 SQVTM, CDR2 ANQGSEA. The CDR3 DNA sequence: TGCAGCGCAGGACAGTGGAATCAGCCCCAGCATTTT. This sequence encodes CSAGQWNQPQHF.

A few counts support this clonotype. The rearrangement uses TRBV6-2 or TRBV6-3 and TRBJ2-1; D perhaps matches TRBD1 (6 bases). Looked up from germline, CDR1 is MNHEY and CDR2 is SVGEGT. Trimming removed 2 bases at V and 9 bases at J, with 11 bases between. The CDR3 is 13 residues long. The CDR3 DNA reads TGTGCCAGCAGTTACCAGGGGATCGGTGAGCAGTTCTTC. It translates to CASSYQGIGEQFF.

In this sample, this clonotype turned up many times. This sequence joins TRBV11-2 and TRBJ2-1, with 13 bases aligning to TRBD2. After removal of 3 bases from V and 7 bases from J, the junction contained 3 bases not matched to a gene. Germline loops: CDR1 SGHAT, CDR2 FQNNGV. The length of the CDR3 is 15 residues. DNA for the CDR3: TGTGCCAGCAGCTTGGGACTAGCGGGATATAATGAGCAGTTCTTC. Translated, it gives CASSLGLAGYNEQFF. The full variable domain, completed using reference TRBV11-2 and TRBJ2-1, is EAGVAQSPRYKIIEKRQSVAFWCNPISGHATLYWYQQILGQGPKLLIQFQNNGVVDDSQLPKDRFSAERLKGVDSTLKIQPAKLEDSAVYLCASSLGLAGYNEQFFGPGTRLTVL.

This chain uses TRBV10-3 with TRBJ2-3, with a tentative D call TRBD2 (5 bases). Trimming cost V 10 bases and J 1 base, with 9 bases left between them. There are 12 residues in the CDR3. Germline V gene sequence: CDR1 ENHRY, CDR2 SYGVKD. CDR3 bases: TGTGCCAGCAGCGGAGGCACAGATACGCAGTATTTT. Its translation: CASSGGTDTQYF.

This clonotype appeared many times. The chain employs TRBV6-6 and TRBJ1-1; no clear D. The germline V gene has CDR1 MNHNY and CDR2 SVGAGI (reference sequence). The V end lost 2 bases, the J end lost 4 bases, and 8 bases lay between the germline ends. The length of the CDR3 is 13 residues. Here the CDR3 DNA reads TGTGCCAGCAGTTACGAGGTGAGCACTGAAGCTTTCTTT. Translating it yields CASSYEVSTEAFF.

The chain couples TRBV6-4 to TRBJ2-1, with TRBD2 identical over 9 bases. Trimming at V came to 3 bases and at J to 9 bases, leaving 6 bases not matched to a gene. The CDR3 runs 14 residues. Per the germline V gene, CDR1 is MRHNA and CDR2 is SNTAGT. The CDR3 coding sequence is TGTGCCAGCAGTGAAAGCGGGAGGATTGGTGAGCAGTTCTTC. Residues: CASSESGRIGEQFF.

This clonotype was observed a handful of times. The V and J genes are TRBV20-1 and TRBJ1-5; perhaps TRBD1 as D (6 bases). The CDR3 sequence is 14 residues long. Germline V gives CDR1 DFQATT, CDR2 SNEGSKA (reference sequence). Trimming took 0 bases from V and 5 from J, leaving 11 bases between them. The CDR3 spells CSARDLRGDQPQHF. As DNA, the CDR3 is TGCAGTGCTAGAGATCTAAGGGGGGATCAGCCCCAGCATTTT.

The rearrangement joins TRBV7-6 to TRBJ2-3, with 7 bases matching TRBD2. Germline V gives CDR1 SGHVS, CDR2 FNYEAQ. The V and J ends lost 5 bases and 0 bases, in that order; junction bases with no gene match: 11. The CDR3 runs 17 residues. In DNA form, the CDR3 reads TGTGCCAGCAGCCCCGATATTGGCGGGAGTAGCACAGATACGCAGTATTTT. Translated: CASSPDIGGSSTDTQYF.

This clonotype was seen many times. The chain combines TRBV3-1 with TRBJ2-1; weak D call: TRBD2 (6 bases). The CDR3 is made up of 15 amino acids. V was trimmed by 5 bases and J by 0 bases, leaving 11 bases between them. In germline, CDR1 is LGHDT, CDR2 YNNKEL (reference sequence). The CDR3 DNA reads TGTGCCAGCAGCTACGCGGGGAGCTCCTACAATGAGCAGTTCTTC. It specifies CASSYAGSSYNEQFF.

The rearrangement uses TRBV19 and TRBJ2-7; 9 nucleotides match TRBD1. The CDR3 has 15 residues. Germline loops: CDR1 LNHDA, CDR2 SQIVND (reference sequence). Trimming at V came to 7 bases and at J to 1 base, leaving 8 bases not matched to a gene. The CDR3 region is CASNPGQGFSYEQYF. The DNA for the CDR3 is TGTGCCAGTAACCCGGGACAGGGCTTTTCCTACGAGCAGTACTTC.

V usage is TRBV20-1 and J usage is TRBJ1-1; no reliable D call. The V gene's germline CDR1 is DFQATT and CDR2 SNEGSKA (reference sequence). CDR3 length: 16 residues. V lost 0 bases to trimming and J lost 3 bases, with 17 bases between them. The CDR3 DNA sequence: TGCAGTGCTAGAGACCCCTCTCTAGGGTCGTACACTGAAGCTTTCTTT. Translating gives CSARDPSLGSYTEAFF.